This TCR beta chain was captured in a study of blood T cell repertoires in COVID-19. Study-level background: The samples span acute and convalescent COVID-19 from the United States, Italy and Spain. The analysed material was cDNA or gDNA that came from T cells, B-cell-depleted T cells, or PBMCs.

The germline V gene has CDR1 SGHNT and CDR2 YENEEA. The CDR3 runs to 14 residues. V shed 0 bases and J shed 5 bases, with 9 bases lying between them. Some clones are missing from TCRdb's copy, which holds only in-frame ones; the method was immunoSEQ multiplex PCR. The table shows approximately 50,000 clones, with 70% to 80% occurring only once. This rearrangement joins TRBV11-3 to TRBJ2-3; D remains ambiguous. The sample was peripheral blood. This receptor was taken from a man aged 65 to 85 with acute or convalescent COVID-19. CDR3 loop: CASSLDPVVDTQYF. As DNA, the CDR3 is TGTGCCAGCAGCTTAGATCCGGTGGTAGATACGCAGTATTTT.